This T cell receptor beta chain is from a study of monozygotic twins with inflammatory bowel disease. The CDR3 runs to 14 residues. Germline V lookup: CDR1 SQVTM, CDR2 ANQGSEA. TCRdb reprocessed the 5' RACE reads and keeps a single row for each CDR3 protein, giving no DNA. The listing records approximately 400,000 distinct CDR3 sequences. This TCR derives from a human donor with ulcerative colitis or Crohn's disease, or a healthy co-twin of an affected twin (not recorded which). The chain has TRBV29-1 and TRBJ2-2; absent DNA, TCRdb's TRBD1 call cannot be checked. The sample comprised blood. The CDR3: CSVEDTGGAGELFF.